Listed below are T cell receptor beta chains from one sample, sequenced in a study of T cells expressing NK-cell markers. TCRdb reprocessed the 5' RACE reads, keeping one entry per CDR3 protein, no DNA. The table lists about 160,000 distinct CDR3 sequences. The sample comprised blood T cells: a sorted CD56 or NKG2C T cell subset, CD4+ or CD8+ T cells, or bulk PBMC T cells (not recorded which). These TCRs come from a woman between 18 and 70 years old in good health. Both conserved end residues are part of each CDR3.

cdr3_length j_call v_call cdr3_aa
11 TRBJ1-1 TRBV20-1 CSARDPLGAFF
17 TRBJ2-4 TRBV6-1 CASSRGPPSSAKNIQYF
13 TRBJ1-5 TRBV11-2 CASSLNSNQPQHF
15 TRBJ2-1 TRBV5-1 CASSSQGTHGDEQFF
12 TRBJ1-2 TRBV2 CASSSQSSGYTF
15 TRBJ2-4 TRBV7-8 CASSDPTSAKNIQYF
14 TRBJ1-2 TRBV3-1 CASSLSGARYGYTF
15 TRBJ2-3 TRBV12-3/TRBV12-4 CASRPRGGSTDTQYF
13 TRBJ2-4 TRBV9 CASSRGGVNIQYF
16 TRBJ2-4 TRBV12-3/TRBV12-4 CASSLAGALGKNIQYF
12 TRBJ2-3 TRBV20-1 CSALVREDTQYF
15 TRBJ2-1 TRBV7-2 CASSQRLAGDYEQFF
12 TRBJ2-3 TRBV9 CASSRVGNTQYF
16 TRBJ2-7 TRBV5-5 CASSLRLGTSAREQYF
14 TRBJ2-7 TRBV20-1 CSGTGTSPTYEQYF
16 TRBJ1-5 TRBV20-1 CSARVMSGVAGQPQHF
15 TRBJ1-5 TRBV6-5 CASRQKQVANQPQHF
15 TRBJ1-1 TRBV14 CASSRYADRYTEAFF
17 TRBJ2-7 TRBV7-6 CASSLDTGTSGTYEQYF
14 TRBJ2-5 TRBV5-1 CASSSMTSEETQYF
12 TRBJ1-2 TRBV5-1 CASSFATEGYTF
15 TRBJ1-1 TRBV27 CASSARQKGLTEAFF
16 TRBJ1-2 TRBV20-1 CSAPPGGALANYGYTF
15 TRBJ2-7 TRBV12-3/TRBV12-4 CASSRGRGQIYEQYF
14 TRBJ1-4 TRBV7-8 CASSLESTNEKLFF
13 TRBJ2-1 TRBV7-3 CASSLRLSGGQFF
14 TRBJ2-1 TRBV10-3 CAIRTGRSYNEQFF
14 TRBJ1-1 TRBV9 CASSVVPEGTEAFF
16 TRBJ1-3 TRBV12-3/TRBV12-4 CASSRWGAAGGNTIYF
16 TRBJ2-1 TRBV19 CASSIVGGISYNEQFF
16 TRBJ1-1 TRBV5-1 CASSPRTGGMNTEAFF
15 TRBJ2-5 TRBV20-1 CSAEGTEKYQETQYF
13 TRBJ1-5 TRBV20-1 CSALKRSDQPQHF
15 TRBJ2-7 TRBV7-2 CASSTRQGTPYEQYF
13 TRBJ1-2 TRBV12-3/TRBV12-4 CASSLNGGYGYTF